Here is one T cell receptor beta chain with its context. Per the germline V gene, CDR1 is SGHRS and CDR2 is YFSETQ. This CDR3 comprises 16 residues. TCRdb reprocessed the 5' RACE reads and reports one entry per CDR3 protein, with no DNA. Its listing shows over 350,000 distinct CDR3 sequences. This entry belongs to a study of monozygotic twins with inflammatory bowel disease. The sample comprised blood. This sequence joins TRBV5-1 and TRBJ1-4; the D gene TCRdb calls, TRBD1, cannot be checked with no DNA. The clonotype was recovered from a human donor with ulcerative colitis or Crohn's disease, or a healthy co-twin of an affected twin (not recorded which). CDR3 region: CASSLEGTGSNEKLFF.